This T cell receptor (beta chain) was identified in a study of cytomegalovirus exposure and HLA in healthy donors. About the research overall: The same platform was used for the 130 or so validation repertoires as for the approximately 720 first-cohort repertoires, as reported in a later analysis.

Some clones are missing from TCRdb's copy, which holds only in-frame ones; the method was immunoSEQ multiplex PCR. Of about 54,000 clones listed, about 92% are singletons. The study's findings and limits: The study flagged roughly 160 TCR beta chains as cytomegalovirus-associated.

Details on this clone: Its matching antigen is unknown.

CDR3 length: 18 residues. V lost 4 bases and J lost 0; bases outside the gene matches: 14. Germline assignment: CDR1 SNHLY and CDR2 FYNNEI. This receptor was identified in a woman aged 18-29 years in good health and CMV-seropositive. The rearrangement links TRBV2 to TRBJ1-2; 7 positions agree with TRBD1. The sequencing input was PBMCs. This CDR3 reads CASSGTGTESFANYGYTF. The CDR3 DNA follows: TGTGCCAGCAGTGGAACCGGGACAGAGAGTTTCGCTAACTATGGCTACACCTTC.